This TCR beta chain was sequenced in a study of shared clonotypes between healthy human individuals. In the naive CD8 group, cells lacked CD45RO and were positively selected for CCR7, so terminally differentiated effector memory CD45RA+ cells were left out. A single count supports this clone. TCRdb's table, derived via immunoSEQ multiplex PCR, lists solely in-frame clones and lacks some. Of about 2 million clones in the sample, about 95% are singletons; the top ten hold roughly 1%. The sequence came from a man younger than 35 in good health. The sample taken for sequencing was naive CD8+ T cells sorted from blood.

The CDR3 DNA follows: TGCGCCAGCAGCCATGGACAGTCCTCGTATGGCTACACCTTC. This encodes CASSHGQSSYGYTF. This chain connects TRBV4-1 to TRBJ1-2; D perhaps matches TRBD1 (6 bases). The CDR3 covers 14 residues. The germline V gene has CDR1 MGHRA and CDR2 YSYEKL. Trimming left V 3 bases short and J 5 bases short, with 13 bases between.